The 18 T cell receptor beta chains below were found in one sample sequenced in a study of cytomegalovirus exposure and HLA in healthy donors. The PCR used 60 Vbeta and 13 Jbeta primers. Method: immunoSEQ multiplex PCR; TCRdb's copy keeps in-frame clones and lacks some. The sample carries over 55,000 clones, approximately 89% recorded once. Sequencing was done on a sample of PBMCs. All receptors derive from a man between 18 and 29 years old in good health and CMV-seronegative.

V usage is TRBV5-8 and J usage is TRBJ1-5; tentatively, D is TRBD1 (6 bases). The CDR3 has 16 residues. CDR1 is SGHTS, CDR2 YDEGEE, per germline. V lost 4 bases to trimming and J lost 8 bases, with 22 bases between them. CDR3: CASSPLTGEKREPQHF. CDR3 coding DNA: TGTGCCAGCAGCCCGCTGACAGGCGAAAAAAGGGAGCCCCAGCATTTT.

The V call is TRBV10-3, the J call TRBJ2-5; D possibly corresponds to TRBD2 (6 bases). The assigned J gene may be wrong: the sequence end matches TRBJ2-7 better. The CDR3 length is 14 residues. Per germline, CDR1 ENHRY and CDR2 SYGVKD. CDR3 protein: CATGGAGTPYEQYF. In DNA, the CDR3 is TGTGCCACCGGAGGGGCAGGGACTCCCTACGAGCAGTACTTC.

V usage is TRBV4-1 and J usage is TRBJ1-6; D is undetermined. V gave up 6 bases and J gave up 1 base, with 19 bases separating them. Germline V gene sequence: CDR1 MGHRA, CDR2 YSYEKL. The CDR3 consists of 18 residues. The CDR3 sequence: CASRTSKLPDSYNSPLHF. The CDR3, as DNA: TGCGCCAGCAGGACAAGTAAACTGCCTGATTCCTATAATTCACCCCTCCACTTT.

J is TRBJ1-6 and V is TRBV25-1; D unclear. Germline values: CDR1 MGHDK, CDR2 SYGVNS. This CDR3 comprises 14 residues. V gave up 1 base and J gave up 13 bases, with 14 bases separating them. The CDR3 region is CASSEFEAGSPLHF. The CDR3 bases are TGTGCCAGCAGTGAATTTGAGGCGGGTTCTCCCCTCCACTTT.

This sequence joins TRBV7-2 and TRBJ1-6, with 7 positions matching TRBD1. This CDR3 contains 15 residues. Germline loops: CDR1 SGHTA, CDR2 FQGNSA. V trimming: 3 bases; J trimming: 7 bases; junction bases outside the gene matches: 6. The CDR3 region has the DNA TGTGCCAGCAGCTTCGGGCGACAGGGAAATTCACCCCTCCACTTT. This codes for CASSFGRQGNSPLHF.

The chain recombines TRBV6-6 with TRBJ1-4; possible D gene TRBD1, 5 bases. The V end was cut by 7 bases, the J end by 8 bases, with 11 bases between. The CDR3 has 12 residues. Germline V gene sequence: CDR1 MNHNY, CDR2 SVGAGI (reference sequence). CDR3 region: CASMGGGEKLFF. The CDR3 DNA follows: TGTGCCAGCATGGGGGGGGGAGAAAAACTGTTTTTT.

The gene calls are TRBV9 and TRBJ2-6; 10 bases align to TRBD1. The junction had 4 bases not matched to a gene; V was cut back by 7 bases and J by 0 bases. The CDR3 runs 16 residues. Germline V gene lookup returns CDR1 SGDLS and CDR2 YYNGEE. The CDR3 is CASGTGADSGANVLTF. The CDR3 DNA is TGTGCCAGCGGGACAGGGGCCGACTCTGGGGCCAACGTCCTGACTTTC.

The chain recombines TRBV15 with TRBJ2-5; TRBD1 matches 7 bases. The trim removed 4 bases at V and 5 bases at J, leaving 7 bases unmatched. Germline V gives CDR1 LNHNV, CDR2 YYDKDF (reference sequence). This CDR3 is built from 14 residues. This CDR3 is CATSTTGSGETQYF. The CDR3 DNA reads TGTGCCACCAGCACGACAGGGAGTGGGGAGACCCAGTACTTC.

The V call is TRBV23-1, the J call TRBJ1-4; 7 nucleotides line up with TRBD1. Being an ORF, TRBV23-1 has a function that is uncertain. Losses at the gene ends were 0 bases for V and 3 bases for J; bases not matched to a gene: 1. The CDR3 totals 15 residues. CDR3 region: CASSQSGTANEKLFF. CDR3 DNA sequence: TGCGCCAGCAGTCAATCGGGGACAGCTAATGAAAAACTGTTTTTT.

This clone showed up just a few times. The chain employs TRBV10-1 and TRBJ2-3, with 11 nucleotides matching TRBD2. The ends lost 4 bases at V and 2 bases at J; junction bases unmatched: 2. This CDR3 comprises 15 residues. Germline loops: CDR1 WNHNN, CDR2 SYGVQD (reference sequence). CDR3 amino acids: CASSGGLAVTDTQYF. The DNA of the CDR3 is TGCGCCAGCAGTGGGGGACTAGCGGTCACAGATACGCAGTATTTT.

J is TRBJ1-4 and V is TRBV18; 7 bases are shared with TRBD1. The CDR3 is 15 residues long. The germline V gene encodes CDR1 KGHSH and CDR2 LQKENI. V lost 8 bases to trimming and J lost 7 bases; unmatched junction nucleotides: 13. CDR3 nucleotides: TGTGCCAGCACCCTCCCTGGTAGGGGGCCTGAAAAACTGTTTTTT. Its translation is CASTLPGRGPEKLFF.

This sequence joins TRBV29-1 and TRBJ2-2; D may be TRBD1 (6 bases). The CDR3 is 13 amino acids. Germline V CDR1 and CDR2: SQVTM, ANQGSEA. Deletions cut 6 bases from V and 3 bases from J, with 11 bases between. The CDR3: CSVVKGDTGELFF. CDR3 in DNA: TGCAGCGTGGTAAAGGGGGACACCGGGGAGCTGTTTTTT.

The chain employs TRBV6-1 and TRBJ2-7; unclear D gene. V was pared by 1 base and J by 7 bases, with 8 bases between. This CDR3 comprises 12 residues. CDR1 is MNHNS and CDR2 is SASEGT in the germline V gene. The CDR3 spells CASSEGSVEQYF. In DNA, the CDR3 is TGTGCCAGCAGTGAAGGATCGGTAGAGCAGTACTTC.

The chain links TRBV7-3 to TRBJ2-5; weak D call: TRBD1 (5 bases). V lost 3 bases and J 4 bases, leaving 9 bases between the germline ends. CDR3 length: 13 amino acids. Germline V gives CDR1 SGHTA, CDR2 FQGTGA. The CDR3 spells CASSFDSTETQYF. The CDR3 bases are TGTGCCAGCAGCTTCGACAGTACAGAGACCCAGTACTTC.

The chain uses TRBV6-5 and TRBJ1-1, with D maybe TRBD1 (5 bases). This CDR3 contains 13 residues. V lost 9 bases and J 0 bases, leaving 11 bases between the germline ends. The germline CDR1 and CDR2 sequences are MNHEY and SVGAGI. The CDR3 DNA reads as TGTGCCAGTTGGGGGGGGGTGAACACTGAAGCTTTCTTT. Amino acids: CASWGGVNTEAFF.

This clone was picked up a small number of times. The chain carries TRBV5-4 and TRBJ2-7; 12 bases are shared with TRBD1. Trimming removed 4 bases from V and 2 bases from J; junction bases left unmatched: 7. Germline values: CDR1 SGHNT, CDR2 YYREEE (reference sequence). There are 16 residues in the CDR3. The CDR3 region has the DNA TGTGCCAGCAGCAATTCCGGGACAGGGGGCCCCTACGAGCAGTACTTC. Its protein is CASSNSGTGGPYEQYF.

The chain is built from TRBV28 and TRBJ1-6; perhaps TRBD1 as D (6 bases). Germline-derived CDR1 and CDR2 are MDHEN and SYDVKM. Trimming took 10 bases from V and 7 from J, leaving 17 bases between them. The CDR3 has 14 amino acids. Here the CDR3 reads CATSGGAGNSPLHF. The CDR3 bases are TGTGCCACCTCTGGGGGGGCCGGCAATTCACCCCTCCACTTT.

The CDR3 DNA is TGCGCCAGCAGCCAAGAACTAGGGGGAAACAATGAGCAGTTCTTC. Protein sequence: CASSQELGGNNEQFF. The chain recombines TRBV4-1 with TRBJ2-1, with D tentatively TRBD1 (6 bases). The V and J ends lost 0 bases and 5 bases respectively, with 11 bases between them. CDR1 MGHRA and CDR2 YSYEKL come from the germline V gene. The CDR3 covers 15 residues.